This TCR beta chain was identified during a study of blood T cell repertoires in COVID-19 (dated by TCRdb to 2020 to 2021). General notes on the study: Samples covering the acute and convalescent phases of COVID-19 were provided by collaborators in the United States, Italy and Spain. Where HLA class I and class II types were available, the types were taken from metadata supplied by the sample provider, not from assay-based typing. A de-identified subject ID, COVID-19 status, age in years and sex were almost always included in the sample metadata. The repertoires were released in a freely available public database meant as a resource for research on the immune response to SARS-CoV-2. The prospective study material was composed of cDNA or gDNA derived from T cells, B-cell-depleted T cells, or PBMCs. Deeply sampled blood TCRbeta repertoires from subjects exposed to, actively infected with, or recovered from COVID-19 were included in the dataset. Samples were obtained from the ongoing ImmuneRACE study (first 160 participants) and from over a thousand subjects provided by 6 global collaborators. Overall study results and their limits: How much clinical and demographic metadata was included differed by source and by participant, and the metadata was provided uncurated.

TCRbeta CDR3 regions were amplified from genomic DNA by means of the immunoSEQ Assay, a bias-controlled multiplex PCR. The original pipeline was this. The number of nucleated cells in each sample was estimated from the amplification of reference gene primers within the assay. To quantify the absolute abundance of each unique TCRbeta CDR3 rearrangement, sequence reads were collapsed and filtered. Productive Simpson clonality was computed per sample as the square root of Simpson's diversity index over productive rearrangements. TCRdb mirrors the immuneACCESS table, restricted to in-frame sequences. Some clones are absent from its copies; in checked studies, under half trace to an unresolved V gene, and the reason for the others is unknown. V, J and clone size were drawn from that table, and D and trimming were deduced from the DNA. The sample table records over 200,000 clones; over 80% of these occur just once. The ten largest clones take up roughly 2.5% of the sample.

In Seattle, one collaborating source enrolled patients while the infection was active and tracked those patients longitudinally over the course of disease. Collaborating institutions collected whole blood in K2EDTA tubes following their own protocols. Collaborator samples were shipped for TCRbeta analysis as frozen whole blood, isolated PBMCs, or DNA extracted from either sample type. The table lists this clone with a count of one. This receptor's antigen is unknown. The record has no base qualities; no much larger clone is one base away. The clonotype was recovered from a man in his thirties or forties with COVID-19, enrolled during active disease. The sequenced sample was peripheral blood.

The sequenced DNA is TGTGCCAGCAGTTACGGGACTAGACCCGGGGAGCTGTTTTTT. This translates into CASSYGTRPGELFF. The chain is assembled from TRBV6-5 and TRBJ2-2; 8 bases in between match TRBD2. Based on the germline V gene, the CDR1 and CDR2 sequences are MNHEY and SVGAGI. Measured from the cysteine to the phenylalanine, the CDR3 is 14 residues long. Only the CDR3 part of the read is kept: 42 bases, read in frame from the first base. The V end gives up 2 bases and the J end 6 bases, leaving 2 bases in the junction not matched to a gene.